The rows below give T cell receptor beta chains drawn from one sample of a study of control samples from healthy donors and cancer patients. The table came from immunoSEQ multiplex PCR; TCRdb's copy has only in-frame clones and leaves some out. The table lists approximately 180,000 clones, 94% of them singletons. Material for sequencing was blood. These receptors were obtained from a woman under 30 in good health. Each CDR3 is given with its conserved first and last residue. The order of the fields is J gene, clone size, V gene, D gene, CDR3 DNA, CDR3 protein. The D gene is left open where the match is weak. Clone size is not always given. Where it is, it says once, few, many or a class for expanded clones.

TRBJ2-7,once,TRBV7-8,NA,TGTGCCAGCAGCTTAGGTCAGGCATTCGAGCAGTACTTC,CASSLGQAFEQYF
TRBJ1-5,NA,TRBV2,NA,TGTGCCAGCAGAACCACCGGCGGTCAGCCCCAGCATTTT,CASRTTGGQPQHF
TRBJ2-3,once,TRBV7-3,NA,TGTGCCAGCAGCTTAAGTGCTAGCGGCACAGATACGCAGTATTTT,CASSLSASGTDTQYF
TRBJ2-1,NA,TRBV6-5,NA,TGTGCCAGCAGTTCCCGACCAACCTACAATGAGCAGTTCTTC,CASSSRPTYNEQFF
TRBJ1-5,NA,TRBV15,NA,TGTGCCACCAGCTGGGCTGGGACACCTAATCAGCCCCAGCATTTT,CATSWAGTPNQPQHF
TRBJ1-2,NA,TRBV7-2,NA,TGTGCCAGCAGCTTAGATAGAGGTCCGGACTATGGCTACACCTTC,CASSLDRGPDYGYTF
TRBJ2-2,NA,TRBV2,TRBD1,TGTGCCAGCAGTGAACAGGGGGCGGCGAACACCGGGGAGCTGTTTTTT,CASSEQGAANTGELFF
TRBJ2-1,NA,TRBV5-1,NA,TGCGCCAGCAGCTTGGGTCCGGAGGGGAGCTACAATGAGCAGTTCTTC,CASSLGPEGSYNEQFF
TRBJ2-3,NA,TRBV29-1,NA,TGCAGCGTTGAAAAGGGGCAACGCACAGATACGCAGTATTTT,CSVEKGQRTDTQYF
TRBJ2-1,NA,TRBV6-1,TRBD1,TGTGCCAGCAGTGAAACGGGGACAGGGATTGACAATGAGCAGTTCTTC,CASSETGTGIDNEQFF
TRBJ1-2,NA,TRBV25-1,NA,TGTGCCAGCAGTGTGCAGGGGCCGGCCTATGGCTACACCTTC,CASSVQGPAYGYTF
TRBJ1-1,NA,TRBV14,NA,TGTGCCAGCAGCCTGCGGGAGAATCTGAACACTGAAGCTTTCTTT,CASSLRENLNTEAFF
TRBJ1-2,NA,TRBV24-1,TRBD1,TGTGCCACCAGTGATTTGGACAGGGGTAGTGGCTACACCTTC,CATSDLDRGSGYTF
TRBJ1-1,NA,TRBV28,NA,TGTGCCAGCAGAAAGGAAGGGTTCACTGAAGCTTTCTTT,CASRKEGFTEAFF
TRBJ2-7,NA,TRBV5-6,NA,TGTGCCAGCAGCTTTTGGAACCTTCCCTACGAGCAGTACTTC,CASSFWNLPYEQYF
TRBJ2-7,NA,TRBV13,TRBD1,TGTGCCAGCAGCTCCTACGGATCCCACAGGGGCGAGCAGTACTTC,CASSSYGSHRGEQYF
TRBJ2-7,NA,TRBV30,TRBD1,TGTGCCTGGAGTTGCGGGACAGGGGGCGAGCAGTACTTC,CAWSCGTGGEQYF
TRBJ2-1,few,TRBV27,TRBD2,TGTGCCAGCAGTTTAGCGATTCTAGCGGGAGTTAATAATGAGCAGTTCTTC,CASSLAILAGVNNEQFF
TRBJ1-5,NA,TRBV10-3,NA,TGTGCCATCGCGGACGGGATAAATCAGCCCCAGCATTTT,CAIADGINQPQHF
TRBJ1-1,NA,TRBV28,TRBD1,TGTGCCAGCAGTCAAACGGGACAGTGGGCTTTCTTT,CASSQTGQWAFF
TRBJ1-2,NA,TRBV20-1,NA,TGCAGTGCTAGTAACAGATTCAACTATGGCTACACCTTC,CSASNRFNYGYTF
TRBJ2-7,NA,TRBV5-1,NA,TGCGCCAGCAGCTTGGTAAGCACCTACGAGCAGTACTTC,CASSLVSTYEQYF
TRBJ1-3,NA,TRBV28,TRBD1,TGTGCCACCCTGGCCCGACAGGGGAAGGCTGGAAACACCATATATTTT,CATLARQGKAGNTIYF
TRBJ1-2,NA,TRBV18,TRBD1,TGTGCCAGCGGCGAGACAGGGAACTATGGCTACACCTTC,CASGETGNYGYTF
TRBJ1-5,NA,TRBV19,TRBD1,TGTGCCAGTAGTATAGGCCGGGACAGGGGCCAGCCCCAGCATTTT,CASSIGRDRGQPQHF
TRBJ1-2,NA,TRBV24-1,TRBD1,TGTGCCACCAGTGATCCGGGACAGGGTGCCGGCTACACCTTC,CATSDPGQGAGYTF
TRBJ1-2,NA,TRBV7-2,NA,TGTGCCAGCAGCTTAGGGCCCAGTAACTATGGCCACACCTTC,CASSLGPSNYGHTF